This T cell receptor (beta chain) was captured by sequencing in a study of memory CD4+ T cells and cytomegalovirus serostatus. Study findings and constraints: A US-trained random forest predicted CMV serostatus with median AUC around 0.91.

Clones were sequenced by immunoSEQ multiplex PCR, and TCRdb holds only the in-frame ones, with some missing. Among tens of thousands of clones listed, roughly 80% were seen once. A note on this clone: The antigen is undetermined.

Single viable CD3+CD4+CD8-CD45RO+ cells were sorted as the memory CD4+ T cells. The V and J ends lost 0 bases and 1 base respectively, with 6 bases between them. This CDR3 has 14 residues. Germline V gene data show CDR1 as MNHEY and CDR2 as SVGAGI. This TCR was sampled from an adult in good health and CMV-seronegative. V is TRBV6-5 and J is TRBJ1-2; unclear D gene. What was sequenced was memory CD4+ T cells from blood. In DNA form, the CDR3 reads TGTGCCAGCAGTTACTCCGGTGTTAACTATGGCTACACCTTC. Its translation: CASSYSGVNYGYTF.